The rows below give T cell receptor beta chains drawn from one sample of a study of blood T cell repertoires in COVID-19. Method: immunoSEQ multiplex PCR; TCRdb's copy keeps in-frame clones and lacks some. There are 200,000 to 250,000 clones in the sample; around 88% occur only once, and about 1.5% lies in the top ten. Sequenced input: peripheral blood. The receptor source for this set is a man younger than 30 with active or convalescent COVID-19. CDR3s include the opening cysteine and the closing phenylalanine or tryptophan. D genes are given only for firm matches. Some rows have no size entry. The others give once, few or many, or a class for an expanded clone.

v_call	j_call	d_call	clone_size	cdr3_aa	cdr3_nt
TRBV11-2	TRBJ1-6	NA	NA	CASSPHAASGPLHF	TGTGCCAGCAGCCCTCACGCGGCCTCGGGACCCCTCCACTTT
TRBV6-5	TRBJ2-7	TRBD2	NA	CASRGLAGYEQYF	TGTGCCAGCAGGGGACTAGCGGGTTACGAGCAGTACTTC
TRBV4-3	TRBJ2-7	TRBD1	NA	CASSYRDRGYEQYF	TGCGCCAGCAGCTACCGGGACAGGGGTTACGAGCAGTACTTC
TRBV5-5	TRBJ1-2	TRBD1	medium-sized	CASSPNRGRGYGYTF	TGTGCCAGCAGCCCCAACAGGGGGCGCGGCTATGGCTACACCTTC
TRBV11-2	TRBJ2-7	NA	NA	CASSLHRSYEQYF	TGTGCCAGCAGCTTACACAGATCCTACGAGCAGTACTTC
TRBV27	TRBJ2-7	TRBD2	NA	CASSFLGASGRTHFEQYF	TGTGCCAGCAGTTTTCTGGGTGCTAGCGGGAGAACCCACTTCGAGCAGTACTTC
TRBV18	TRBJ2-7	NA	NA	CASSRNEGGEQYF	TGTGCCAGCTCACGTAATGAGGGAGGCGAGCAGTACTTC
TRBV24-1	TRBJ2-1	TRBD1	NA	CATSETGGLGSEQFF	TGTGCCACCAGTGAGACAGGGGGCCTAGGGAGTGAGCAGTTCTTC
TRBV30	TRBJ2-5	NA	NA	CAWMAEETQYF	TGTGCCTGGATGGCCGAAGAGACCCAGTACTTC
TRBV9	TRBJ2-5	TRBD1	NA	CASSVEGWGTGIQETQYF	TGTGCCAGCAGCGTAGAGGGGTGGGGGACAGGGATACAAGAGACCCAGTACTTC
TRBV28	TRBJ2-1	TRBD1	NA	CASSKDRVGDEQFF	TGTGCCAGCAGCAAAGACAGGGTAGGTGATGAGCAGTTCTTC
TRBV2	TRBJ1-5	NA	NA	CASSDKTPRDPQHF	TGTGCCAGCAGTGATAAGACACCGCGGGATCCCCAGCATTTT
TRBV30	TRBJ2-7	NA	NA	CAWSVLLGRRSYEQYF	TGTGCCTGGAGTGTACTGTTGGGCAGGAGGTCCTACGAGCAGTACTTC
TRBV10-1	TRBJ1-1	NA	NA	CASSGLGRAEAFF	TGCGCCAGCAGTGGATTGGGGAGGGCTGAAGCTTTCTTT
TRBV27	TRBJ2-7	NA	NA	CASSFQGSYEQYF	TGTGCCAGCAGTTTCCAGGGCTCCTACGAGCAGTACTTC
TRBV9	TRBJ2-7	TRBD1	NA	CASSAGGPPYEQYF	TGTGCCAGCAGCGCAGGGGGCCCCCCCTACGAGCAGTACTTC
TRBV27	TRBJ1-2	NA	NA	CASSLGSGNYGYTF	TGTGCCAGCAGTTTAGGGTCAGGGAACTATGGCTACACCTTC
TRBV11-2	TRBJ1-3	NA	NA	CASSLGVGGSGNTIYF	TGTGCCAGCAGCTTAGGGGTCGGAGGCTCTGGAAACACCATATATTTT
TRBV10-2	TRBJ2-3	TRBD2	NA	CATVEAGGGTDTQYF	TGCGCCACCGTGGAAGCGGGAGGGGGCACAGATACGCAGTATTTT
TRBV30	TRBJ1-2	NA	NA	CAWVHETGEWKGYTF	TGTGCCTGGGTTCATGAAACAGGTGAATGGAAGGGCTACACCTTC
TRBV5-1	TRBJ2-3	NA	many	CASSPQTGTSGSTDTQYF	TGCGCCAGCAGCCCGCAGACAGGTACCTCTGGGAGCACAGATACGCAGTATTTT
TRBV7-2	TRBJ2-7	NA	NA	CASSLSQYEQYF	TGTGCCAGCAGCTTATCCCAGTACGAGCAGTACTTC
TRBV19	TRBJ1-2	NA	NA	CASKDSPVYGYTF	TGTGCCAGTAAGGATAGCCCTGTATATGGCTACACCTTC
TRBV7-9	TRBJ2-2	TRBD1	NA	CASRHPGQGYSGELFF	TGTGCCAGCAGGCATCCGGGACAGGGATATTCCGGGGAGCTGTTTTTT
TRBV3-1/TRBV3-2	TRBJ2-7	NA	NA	CASSQQPVYEQYF	TGTGCCAGCAGCCAACAACCGGTCTACGAGCAGTACTTC